Below, 32 T cell receptor beta chains from the same sample are listed, as sequenced in a study of cytomegalovirus exposure and HLA in healthy donors. Amplification used 60 Vbeta primers and 13 Jbeta primers. TCRdb's copy holds only in-frame clones and misses some; the assay was immunoSEQ multiplex PCR. Its listing shows 150,000 to 200,000 clones. Input material: PBMCs. The receptors shown here come from a man aged 25 to 40 in good health and CMV-seronegative.

J is TRBJ2-3 and V is TRBV5-1, with 9 bases that match TRBD2. This CDR3 region has 17 residues. Germline V gene lookup returns CDR1 SGHRS and CDR2 YFSETQ. Germline trimming cut 3 bases from V and 2 bases from J; bases unmatched to any gene: 10. This chain's CDR3 is CASSSTVTSGNTDTQYF. The CDR3 bases are TGCGCCAGCAGCTCAACCGTGACTAGCGGAAACACAGATACGCAGTATTTT.

This chain links TRBV2 with TRBJ1-1; a possible D gene is TRBD1 (5 bases). The germline V and J ends were trimmed by 2 bases and 2 bases, with 12 bases remaining between them. CDR1 and CDR2 from the germline V gene are SNHLY and FYNNEI. This CDR3 is 15 amino acids long. CDR3 DNA sequence: TGTGCCAGCAGTGAATACGTGACAGCAAACACTGAAGCTTTCTTT. This gives the protein CASSEYVTANTEAFF.

The chain carries TRBV28 and TRBJ2-1; 12 bases align to TRBD2. V shed 6 bases, J shed 7 bases, and the junction held 13 bases outside the gene matches. Germline CDR1 reads MDHEN; CDR2 reads SYDVKM. CDR3 size: 17 residues. Written as DNA, the CDR3 is TGTGCCAGCAGCTCCACTAGCGGGAGGTTTCCGGTGAATGAGCAGTTCTTC. It translates to CASSSTSGRFPVNEQFF.

The chain recombines TRBV12-5 with TRBJ2-7; weak D call: TRBD1 (6 bases). The V and J ends lost 0 bases and 6 bases respectively, with 9 bases between them. CDR1 is LGHNT and CDR2 is FRNRAP in the germline V gene. The CDR3 sequence is 13 residues long. This CDR3 is CASGLVRGREQYF. The CDR3 coding sequence is TGTGCTAGTGGTTTGGTCAGGGGTCGCGAGCAGTACTTC.

This chain links TRBV23-1 with TRBJ2-2; 11 bases map to TRBD1. TRBV23-1 has ORF status, its function being uncertain. The CDR3 has 19 amino acids. The junction had 9 bases not matched to a gene; V was cut back by 1 base and J by 2 bases. The CDR3 sequence: CASSQWEGGTGGNTGELFF. CDR3 coding DNA: TGCGCCAGCAGTCAATGGGAGGGAGGGACAGGGGGTAACACCGGGGAGCTGTTTTTT.

V usage is TRBV29-1 and J usage is TRBJ2-7; D perhaps matches TRBD1 (6 bases). Germline CDR1 and CDR2: SQVTM and ANQGSEA. This CDR3 is built from 13 residues. Trimming took off 6 bases at V and 3 bases at J, with 15 bases between the two ends. The CDR3 DNA reads TGCAGCGTGACAGGTTCCGGGTTCTACGAGCAGTACTTC. Translating it yields CSVTGSGFYEQYF.

V gene TRBV19 combines with J gene TRBJ2-7, with D possibly TRBD1 on 5 matching bases. Trimming stripped 10 bases from V and 7 bases from J, with 17 bases between. Germline V gives CDR1 LNHDA, CDR2 SQIVND (reference sequence). This CDR3 contains 12 residues. CDR3 region: CATRAGALEQYF. DNA of the CDR3: TGTGCCACTCGGGCTGGGGCTTTGGAGCAGTACTTC. Full variable domain (remainder filled in from reference TRBV19 and TRBJ2-7): DGGITQSPKYLFRKEGQNVTLSCEQNLNHDAMYWYRQDPGQGLRLIYYSQIVNDFQKGDIAEGYSVSREKKESFPLTVTSAQKNPTAFYLCATRAGALEQYFGPGTRLTVT.

This rearrangement joins TRBV21-1 to TRBJ1-2. TRBV21-1 is a pseudogene locus. This CDR3 has 12 amino acids. CDR3 sequence reads: CASSKGSGGYTF. DNA of the CDR3: TGTGCCAGCAGCAAAGGGTCGGGTGGCTACACCTTC.

The CDR3, as DNA: TGTGCCAGCAGCTTAGGCACTAGCGAGACAGATACGCAGTATTTT. It yields the protein CASSLGTSETDTQYF. The chain has TRBV7-2 and TRBJ2-3; TRBD2 agrees at 7 bases. CDR1 is SGHTA and CDR2 is FQGNSA in the germline V gene. V was pared by 1 base and J by 3 bases, with 4 bases of the junction left unmatched. The CDR3 runs 15 residues.

The chain has TRBV6-6 and TRBJ1-4; tentative D call: TRBD1 (6 bases). Germline-derived CDR1 and CDR2 are MNHNY and SVGAGI (reference sequence). The V gene lost 2 bases and the J gene lost 7 bases, with 11 bases spanning the gap. The CDR3 is 14 amino acids. For the CDR3, the DNA is TGTGCCAGCAGTTACAGGACAGACCTTGAAAAACTGTTTTTT. This encodes CASSYRTDLEKLFF.

The chain employs TRBV4-1 and TRBJ1-2; TRBD1 matches 9 bases. From germline, CDR1 is MGHRA and CDR2 YSYEKL. J gave up 4 bases and V 0 bases, and 3 bases lay outside the gene matches. This CDR3 has 15 residues. CDR3 DNA sequence: TGCGCCAGCAGCCAAGATCCGGGACAGGGCTATGGCTACACCTTC. Protein product: CASSQDPGQGYGYTF.

The J gene is TRBJ1-5, the V gene TRBV10-3; D is unclear. V was cut by 6 bases and J by 4 bases, with 10 bases left in between. CDR3 length: 13 amino acids. CDR1 ENHRY and CDR2 SYGVKD come from the germline V gene. CDR3 amino acids: CAIRSLTNQPQHF. The CDR3, as DNA: TGTGCCATCAGGTCACTTACGAATCAGCCCCAGCATTTT.

This chain uses TRBV29-1 with TRBJ1-4, with 7 bases aligning to TRBD1. V dropped 8 bases and J dropped 7; count of bases not matched to a gene: 10. This CDR3 is 13 amino acids long. CDR1 and CDR2 from the germline V gene are SQVTM and ANQGSEA. The chain's CDR3 is CSYRGAGSEKLFF. CDR3 DNA sequence: TGCAGCTACAGGGGAGCGGGTAGTGAAAAACTGTTTTTT.

V usage is TRBV5-1 and J usage is TRBJ2-3; 10 bases fit TRBD2. CDR1 and CDR2 from the germline V gene are SGHRS and YFSETQ. This CDR3 region has 17 residues. The V segment lost 0 bases and the J segment 3 bases; nucleotides outside the gene matches: 7. The CDR3 DNA sequence: TGCGCCAGCAGCTTGGCCTGGTCTAGCGGGAGTACAGATACGCAGTATTTT. This codes for CASSLAWSSGSTDTQYF.

The rearrangement uses TRBV6-1 and TRBJ1-1; TRBD1 agrees at 10 bases. J lost 5 bases, V lost 3 bases, and 9 bases had no gene match. CDR3 length equals 16 residues. The germline V gene encodes CDR1 MNHNS and CDR2 SASEGT. CDR3 amino acids: CASSEEVTGGRTEAFF. CDR3 bases: TGTGCCAGCAGTGAGGAGGTGACAGGGGGCAGGACTGAAGCTTTCTTT.

In DNA, the CDR3 is TGTGCCAGCAGTCTACAGGGGGGGAGCACAGATACGCAGTATTTT. Its protein product is CASSLQGGSTDTQYF. The V call is TRBV7-2, the J call TRBJ2-3, with D tentatively TRBD1 (8 bases). Looked up from germline, CDR1 is SGHTA and CDR2 is FQGNSA. The CDR3 has 15 amino acids. The germline V and J ends were trimmed by 6 bases and 0 bases, with 13 bases remaining between them.

CDR3 DNA sequence: TGCGCCAGCGGGACACAGGGTCAGGTAGGAGAGACCCAGTACTTC. It encodes CASGTQGQVGETQYF. J is TRBJ2-5 and V is TRBV5-1, with D possibly TRBD1 on 6 matching bases. This CDR3 contains 15 residues. Germline CDR1 is SGHRS and CDR2 is YFSETQ. Trimming cost V 7 bases and J 4 bases, with 20 bases left between them.

V and J are TRBV5-4 and TRBJ1-3; 7 nucleotides agree with TRBD1. From germline, CDR1 is SGHNT and CDR2 YYREEE (reference sequence). The V and J ends lost 4 bases and 2 bases, in that order; junction bases with no gene match: 6. The length of the CDR3 is 15 residues. The CDR3 loop reads CASSQGQRTGNTIYF. For the CDR3, the DNA is TGTGCCAGCAGCCAGGGACAGAGGACTGGAAACACCATATATTTT.

The chain carries TRBV7-9 and TRBJ2-1; possibly TRBD1 for D (5 bases). CDR3 length: 14 residues. V lost 4 bases and J lost 4, with 11 bases in between. Per germline, CDR1 SEHNR and CDR2 FQNEAQ (reference sequence). CDR3 nucleotides: TGTGCCAGCAGCTCGTATCAGGGATACAATGAGCAGTTCTTC. Encoded protein: CASSSYQGYNEQFF.

Regarding this clone: Other DNA sequences in the sample encode the same CDR3. The rearrangement joins TRBV4-2 to TRBJ2-5, with D unclear. The CDR3 loop spans 13 amino acids. V lost 1 base to trimming and J lost 5 bases, with 8 bases between them. Germline V gene lookup returns CDR1 LGHNA and CDR2 YNFKEQ. CDR3 sequence (DNA): TGTGCCAGCAGCCAAGGCGAAGAGGAGACCCAGTACTTC. The encoded protein is CASSQGEEETQYF.

As concerns this clone: A read error may account for a junction end that differs from germline. The genes are TRBV5-1 and TRBJ1-4; TRBD1 matches 7 bases. This CDR3 is 14 amino acids long. The germline V gene has CDR1 SGHRS and CDR2 YFSETQ. The CDR3 DNA reads as TGCGCCAGCAGCAGTACAGGGGAGAACGAAAAACTGTCTTTT. This gives the protein CASSSTGENEKLSF.

The chain combines TRBV6-5 with TRBJ1-1, with 12 bases matching TRBD1. This CDR3 comprises 16 residues. Losses at the gene ends were 4 bases for V and 4 bases for J; bases not matched to a gene: 7. CDR1 and CDR2 (germline): MNHEY, SVGAGI. CDR3 bases: TGTGCCAGCAGTTTGGGACAGGGGGCAGGTAGCACTGAAGCTTTCTTT. Its translation is CASSLGQGAGSTEAFF.

V and J are TRBV11-2 and TRBJ2-4; possibly TRBD2 for D (5 bases). V shed 5 bases and J shed 3 bases, with 17 bases lying between them. CDR1 is SGHAT and CDR2 is FQNNGV in the germline V gene. This CDR3 is 16 amino acids long. This chain's CDR3 is CASSQTRTLGKNIQYF. CDR3 nucleotide sequence: TGTGCCAGCAGCCAAACTAGGACGTTAGGCAAAAACATTCAGTACTTC.

This sequence joins TRBV28 and TRBJ2-7; 10 bases fit TRBD2. Trimming removed 6 bases from V and 1 base from J; junction bases left unmatched: 3. CDR1 and CDR2 from the germline V gene are MDHEN and SYDVKM. The CDR3 loop spans 14 amino acids. The CDR3 protein is CASRSSGGSYEQYF. CDR3 sequence (DNA): TGTGCCAGCAGATCTAGCGGGGGTTCCTACGAGCAGTACTTC.

J is TRBJ2-7 and V is TRBV28, with D possibly being TRBD2 (5 bases). The ends were cut back, 5 bases at V and 4 bases at J, with 6 bases in the middle. The CDR3 covers 11 residues. The germline CDR1 and CDR2 sequences are MDHEN and SYDVKM. CDR3 nucleotides: TGTGCCAGCAGTCTAGCTTACGAGCAGTACTTC. Its translation: CASSLAYEQYF.

The genes are TRBV10-3 and TRBJ1-2; D not resolved. The CDR3 length is 14 residues. Germline V gene data show CDR1 as ENHRY and CDR2 as SYGVKD. The V gene lost 3 bases and the J gene lost 2 bases, with 10 bases spanning the gap. CDR3 in amino acids: CAISERVTNYGYTF. In DNA, the CDR3 is TGTGCCATCAGTGAACGGGTTACAAACTATGGCTACACCTTC.

The chain recombines TRBV2 with TRBJ1-1; 7 bases fit TRBD1. V was clipped by 4 bases and J by 0 bases; unmatched bases: 5. CDR1 is SNHLY and CDR2 is FYNNEI in the germline V gene. The CDR3 totals 15 residues. DNA of the CDR3: TGTGCCAGCAGTGTTACAGGGGAAATGAACACTGAAGCTTTCTTT. Its protein product is CASSVTGEMNTEAFF.

The rearrangement uses TRBV5-1 and TRBJ2-2, with 12 bases matching TRBD2. The germline gives CDR1 SGHRS, CDR2 YFSETQ. The V gene end was trimmed by 4 bases and the J gene end by 4 bases; junction bases not matched to a gene: 2. The CDR3 is 15 residues long. The CDR3 sequence: CASSPGLAGTGELFF. The CDR3 DNA follows: TGCGCCAGCAGCCCGGGACTAGCGGGCACCGGGGAGCTGTTTTTT.

V and J are TRBV7-9 and TRBJ2-5; D not certain. V lost 2 bases and J 1 base, leaving 11 bases between the germline ends. This CDR3 is built from 15 residues. Germline-derived CDR1 and CDR2 are SEHNR and FQNEAQ (reference sequence). The CDR3 coding sequence is TGTGCCAGCAGCTTATCCGCGGAACTCCAAGAGACCCAGTACTTC. Protein sequence: CASSLSAELQETQYF.

V gene TRBV5-6 combines with J gene TRBJ2-7; 12 bases are shared with TRBD1. The CDR3 length is 15 residues. J was trimmed by 5 bases and V by 2 bases; bases with no gene match: 5. Germline CDR1 and CDR2: SGHDT and YYEEEE. CDR3 bases: TGTGCCAGCAGCTTACCGGGACAGGGGGCCCACGAGCAGTACTTC. The encoded protein is CASSLPGQGAHEQYF.

The chain couples TRBV19 to TRBJ2-7; D gene unclear. The CDR3 has 15 amino acids. V lost 1 base, J lost 2 bases, and 12 bases lay in between. Germline V gene data show CDR1 as LNHDA and CDR2 as SQIVND (reference sequence). CDR3 in amino acids: CASSIVGASPYEQYF. In nucleotides, the CDR3 is TGTGCCAGTAGTATAGTTGGAGCATCGCCCTACGAGCAGTACTTC.

This sequence joins TRBV27 and TRBJ1-2, with D tentatively TRBD1 (6 bases). Trimming removed 2 bases from V and 4 bases from J, with 8 bases in between. CDR1 and CDR2 (germline): MNHEY, SMNVEV (reference sequence). This CDR3 region has 13 residues. This CDR3 reads CASSLKGVYGYTF. Written as DNA, the CDR3 is TGTGCCAGCAGTTTAAAGGGGGTCTATGGCTACACCTTC.